This is a list of T cell receptor beta chains from one sample in a study of graft-versus-host responses after intestinal transplantation. Assay used: immunoSEQ multiplex PCR; TCRdb lists only in-frame clones, some missing. Found here are about 81,000 clones, approximately 88% of them singletons; the top ten hold 0.3% to 0.4%. Their antigens are not known. Specimen: unstimulated CD4+ T cells sorted from spleen or lymph node cells, collected before intestinal transplant. Source of these receptors: a human donor who received an intestinal transplant. CDR3s include the opening cysteine and the closing phenylalanine or tryptophan. D genes are given only for firm matches. Only some rows state a clone size, as once, few, many or a class for expanded clones.

J gene: TRBJ2-7; clone size: NA; D gene: NA; CDR3 length: 15; V gene: TRBV2; CDR3 protein: CASSVIGQGTYEQYF; CDR3 DNA: TGTGCCAGCAGTGTAATAGGGCAGGGAACCTACGAGCAGTACTTC
J gene: TRBJ1-1; clone size: NA; D gene: NA; CDR3 length: 13; V gene: TRBV14; CDR3 protein: CASSLSGGTEAFF; CDR3 DNA: TGTGCCAGCAGCCTCTCGGGTGGCACTGAAGCTTTCTTT
J gene: TRBJ1-1; clone size: NA; D gene: NA; CDR3 length: 13; V gene: TRBV18; CDR3 protein: CASSPLPGDEAFF; CDR3 DNA: TGTGCCAGCTCACCTCTCCCAGGGGATGAAGCTTTCTTT
J gene: TRBJ1-2; clone size: NA; D gene: NA; CDR3 length: 15; V gene: TRBV6-5; CDR3 protein: CASSYRPTENYGYTF; CDR3 DNA: TGTGCCAGCAGTTACCGTCCGACAGAGAACTATGGCTACACCTTC
J gene: TRBJ2-5; clone size: NA; D gene: NA; CDR3 length: 16; V gene: TRBV15; CDR3 protein: CATSRLQAGAVETQYF; CDR3 DNA: TGTGCCACCAGCAGACTGCAGGCAGGGGCCGTAGAGACCCAGTACTTC
J gene: TRBJ2-3; clone size: once; D gene: TRBD2; CDR3 length: 15; V gene: TRBV6-5; CDR3 protein: CASSRTSGSTDTQYF; CDR3 DNA: TGTGCCAGCAGTCGGACTAGCGGAAGCACAGATACGCAGTATTTT
J gene: TRBJ1-4; clone size: few; D gene: NA; CDR3 length: 16; V gene: TRBV6-6; CDR3 protein: CASSYGAQGTNEKLFF; CDR3 DNA: TGTGCCAGCAGTTACGGTGCCCAGGGAACTAATGAAAAACTGTTTTTT
J gene: TRBJ2-4; clone size: NA; D gene: NA; CDR3 length: 18; V gene: TRBV18; CDR3 protein: CASSPDPSRGKAKNIQYF; CDR3 DNA: TGTGCCAGCTCACCAGACCCGTCGAGGGGGAAGGCCAAAAACATTCAGTACTTC
J gene: TRBJ1-1; clone size: NA; D gene: NA; CDR3 length: 13; V gene: TRBV30; CDR3 protein: CAWSKGGNTEAFF; CDR3 DNA: TGTGCCTGGAGTAAAGGGGGGAACACTGAAGCTTTCTTT
J gene: TRBJ2-4; clone size: NA; D gene: TRBD2; CDR3 length: 15; V gene: TRBV7-2; CDR3 protein: CASSSKREAKNIQYF; CDR3 DNA: TGTGCCAGCAGCTCTAAGCGGGAGGCCAAAAACATTCAGTACTTC
J gene: TRBJ2-7; clone size: NA; D gene: TRBD1; CDR3 length: 14; V gene: TRBV29-1; CDR3 protein: CSVRSGTGTYEQYF; CDR3 DNA: TGCAGCGTTCGGTCCGGGACAGGGACCTACGAGCAGTACTTC
J gene: TRBJ1-6; clone size: NA; D gene: NA; CDR3 length: 17; V gene: TRBV19; CDR3 protein: CASSIEVRMGAHSPLHF; CDR3 DNA: TGTGCCAGTAGTATCGAGGTCAGGATGGGGGCCCATTCACCCCTCCACTTT
J gene: TRBJ1-5; clone size: once; D gene: NA; CDR3 length: 16; V gene: TRBV19; CDR3 protein: CASSIGGTGLNQPQHF; CDR3 DNA: TGTGCCAGTAGTATAGGGGGAACAGGGCTTAATCAGCCCCAGCATTTT
J gene: TRBJ2-7; clone size: NA; D gene: TRBD2; CDR3 length: 16; V gene: TRBV10-3; CDR3 protein: CAISESNRGGPGEQYF; CDR3 DNA: TGTGCCATCAGTGAGTCGAACCGGGGGGGCCCCGGCGAGCAGTACTTC
J gene: TRBJ2-7; clone size: NA; D gene: TRBD1; CDR3 length: 15; V gene: TRBV2; CDR3 protein: CASSHPGQESYEQYF; CDR3 DNA: TGTGCCAGCAGCCACCCGGGACAGGAATCCTACGAGCAGTACTTC
J gene: TRBJ1-4; clone size: NA; D gene: TRBD1; CDR3 length: 15; V gene: TRBV5-4; CDR3 protein: CASSRRDRPNEKLFF; CDR3 DNA: TGTGCCAGCAGCCGGCGGGACAGGCCTAATGAAAAACTGTTTTTT
J gene: TRBJ2-3; clone size: NA; D gene: TRBD2; CDR3 length: 15; V gene: TRBV29-1; CDR3 protein: CSIRGLAGKTDTQYF; CDR3 DNA: TGCAGCATACGAGGACTAGCGGGTAAAACAGATACGCAGTATTTT
J gene: TRBJ1-2; clone size: NA; D gene: NA; CDR3 length: 16; V gene: TRBV7-2; CDR3 protein: CASSLAPGGSFYGYTF; CDR3 DNA: TGTGCCAGCAGCTTAGCCCCCGGGGGGTCTTTCTATGGCTACACCTTC
J gene: TRBJ2-7; clone size: once; D gene: TRBD2; CDR3 length: 15; V gene: TRBV2; CDR3 protein: CASSEEAGGAYEQYF; CDR3 DNA: TGTGCCAGCAGTGAAGAGGCGGGGGGAGCCTACGAGCAGTACTTC
J gene: TRBJ2-2; clone size: NA; D gene: TRBD1; CDR3 length: 15; V gene: TRBV5-6; CDR3 protein: CASSRQGADTGELFF; CDR3 DNA: TGTGCCAGCAGCCGACAGGGGGCGGACACCGGGGAGCTGTTTTTT
J gene: TRBJ2-7; clone size: NA; D gene: NA; CDR3 length: 15; V gene: TRBV27; CDR3 protein: CASSFGLAGSYEQYF; CDR3 DNA: TGTGCCAGCAGTTTCGGTCTAGCAGGCTCCTACGAGCAGTACTTC
J gene: TRBJ1-2; clone size: NA; D gene: TRBD1; CDR3 length: 14; V gene: TRBV5-4; CDR3 protein: CASTTATGIYGYTF; CDR3 DNA: TGTGCCAGCACCACCGCGACAGGGATCTATGGCTACACCTTC
J gene: TRBJ2-7; clone size: few; D gene: TRBD1; CDR3 length: 15; V gene: TRBV19; CDR3 protein: CASSVRQGSLKEQYF; CDR3 DNA: TGTGCCAGTAGTGTCAGACAGGGTAGTCTGAAAGAGCAGTACTTC
J gene: TRBJ2-3; clone size: NA; D gene: TRBD2; CDR3 length: 17; V gene: TRBV7-9; CDR3 protein: CASSPYSAGGEADTQYF; CDR3 DNA: TGTGCCAGCAGCCCGTACTCGGCGGGGGGCGAAGCAGATACGCAGTATTTT
J gene: TRBJ1-2; clone size: few; D gene: NA; CDR3 length: 13; V gene: TRBV28; CDR3 protein: CASSVTGFGGYTF; CDR3 DNA: TGTGCCAGCAGTGTCACAGGGTTTGGGGGCTACACCTTC
J gene: TRBJ1-5; clone size: NA; D gene: TRBD1; CDR3 length: 14; V gene: TRBV16; CDR3 protein: CASTTGQLNQPQHF; CDR3 DNA: TGTGCCAGCACGACGGGACAGCTTAATCAGCCCCAGCATTTT
J gene: TRBJ1-2; clone size: once; D gene: NA; CDR3 length: 14; V gene: TRBV2; CDR3 protein: CASSLKGANYGYTF; CDR3 DNA: TGTGCCAGCAGTTTAAAGGGGGCTAACTATGGCTACACCTTC
J gene: TRBJ1-2; clone size: NA; D gene: NA; CDR3 length: 15; V gene: TRBV5-1; CDR3 protein: CASSLEGRGPYGYTF; CDR3 DNA: TGCGCCAGCAGCTTGGAGGGCAGGGGTCCCTATGGCTACACCTTC
J gene: TRBJ2-2; clone size: NA; D gene: NA; CDR3 length: 16; V gene: TRBV2; CDR3 protein: CASSGPSGYDTGELFF; CDR3 DNA: TGTGCCAGCAGTGGGCCCTCGGGTTACGACACCGGGGAGCTGTTTTTT
J gene: TRBJ2-7; clone size: NA; D gene: TRBD2; CDR3 length: 15; V gene: TRBV5-1; CDR3 protein: CASSLGTGGPPEQYF; CDR3 DNA: TGCGCCAGCAGCTTGGGGACGGGGGGGCCTCCTGAGCAGTACTTC
J gene: TRBJ1-2; clone size: NA; D gene: TRBD1; CDR3 length: 14; V gene: TRBV28; CDR3 protein: CASSQPGTGYGYTF; CDR3 DNA: TGTGCCAGCAGTCAGCCCGGGACAGGCTATGGCTACACCTTC
J gene: TRBJ1-2; clone size: NA; D gene: NA; CDR3 length: 15; V gene: TRBV18; CDR3 protein: CASSPQDSGNYGYTF; CDR3 DNA: TGTGCCAGCTCACCACAGGACAGTGGGAACTATGGCTACACCTTC
J gene: TRBJ1-1; clone size: NA; D gene: NA; CDR3 length: 16; V gene: TRBV6-5; CDR3 protein: CASSYSINGRNTEAFF; CDR3 DNA: TGTGCCAGCAGTTACTCGATAAATGGCAGGAACACTGAAGCTTTCTTT
J gene: TRBJ2-1; clone size: NA; D gene: TRBD2; CDR3 length: 16; V gene: TRBV2; CDR3 protein: CASNYVAGASYNEQFF; CDR3 DNA: TGTGCCAGCAACTACGTAGCGGGGGCGTCCTACAATGAGCAGTTCTTC
J gene: TRBJ1-2; clone size: NA; D gene: NA; CDR3 length: 12; V gene: TRBV28; CDR3 protein: CASSNTGETDTF; CDR3 DNA: TGTGCCAGCAGCAATACGGGGGAGACTGATACCTTC
J gene: TRBJ1-2; clone size: NA; D gene: TRBD1; CDR3 length: 15; V gene: TRBV4-1; CDR3 protein: CASSPAMDRDYGYTF; CDR3 DNA: TGCGCCAGCAGCCCCGCGATGGACAGGGACTATGGCTACACCTTC
J gene: TRBJ1-5; clone size: NA; D gene: NA; CDR3 length: 12; V gene: TRBV29-1; CDR3 protein: CSVSGSNQPQHF; CDR3 DNA: TGCAGCGTGTCAGGGAGCAATCAGCCCCAGCATTTT
J gene: TRBJ2-3; clone size: NA; D gene: TRBD1; CDR3 length: 14; V gene: TRBV2; CDR3 protein: CASRAGTGGDTQYF; CDR3 DNA: TGTGCCAGCAGGGCGGGGACAGGGGGGGATACGCAGTATTTT